The clone carrying this T cell receptor (beta chain) has more than one count but fewer than ten. The data were obtained in a study of beta chain features in type 1 diabetes. Expressed TCRB transcripts were sequenced, since all the RNA that had been isolated was reverse transcribed. Data came from immunoSEQ multiplex PCR; TCRdb stores just in-frame clones and leaves some out. Altogether about 410,000 clones are present, more than 11% being singletons, with the ten largest covering 0.03% to 0.04%. Looked up from germline, CDR1 is SQVTM and CDR2 is ANQGSEA. The CDR3 contains 14 residues. The junction had 3 bases not matched to a gene; V was cut back by 4 bases and J by 0 bases.

Material for sequencing was naive CD4+ T cells from blood. The rearrangement links TRBV29-1 to TRBJ2-1, with 7 bases identical to TRBD1. The clonotype comes from a man aged 25 to 40 in good health. CDR3 nucleotides: TGCAGCGTTGTCAGACAGGGCTCCTACAATGAGCAGTTCTTC. Its translation is CSVVRQGSYNEQFF.